Listed below are T cell receptor beta chains from one sample, sequenced in a study of T cells after yellow fever vaccination. Via MiXCR, TCRdb re-called the 5' RACE reads, giving one row per CDR3 protein. The table lists approximately 580,000 distinct CDR3 sequences, about a sixth of them singletons. Sequences were derived from PBMCs, sampled about 5 days after the first yellow fever vaccination. The receptor source for this set is a man younger than 30 who received the YFV17D yellow fever vaccine. Both conserved end residues are part of each CDR3. Fields, in order: V gene, D gene, J gene, clone size, CDR3 protein, CDR3 DNA. D genes are given only for firm matches. For some rows the clone size is stated as once, few or many, or as a class when expanded; others skip it.

v_gene: TRBV4-1
d_gene: TRBD2
j_gene: TRBJ2-1
abundance: -
CDR3aa: CASSPTILIRTSGGVGSYNEQFF
CDR3nt: TGCGCCAGCAGCCCGACGATTCTTATACGGACTAGCGGGGGGGTGGGCTCCTACAATGAGCAGTTCTTC

v_gene: TRBV7-2
d_gene: -
j_gene: TRBJ1-1
abundance: few
CDR3aa: CASSLAGRTMNTEAFF
CDR3nt: TGTGCCAGCAGCCTAGCAGGACGGACCATGAACACTGAAGCTTTCTTT

v_gene: TRBV7-2
d_gene: TRBD1
j_gene: TRBJ1-1
abundance: few
CDR3aa: CASSPPGQGRDTEAFF
CDR3nt: TGTGCCAGCAGCCCCCCGGGACAGGGTCGGGACACTGAAGCTTTCTTT

v_gene: TRBV11-2
d_gene: TRBD2
j_gene: TRBJ2-1
abundance: -
CDR3aa: CASSSSGALYNEQFF
CDR3nt: TGTGCCAGCAGCTCTAGCGGGGCCCTTTACAATGAGCAGTTCTTC

v_gene: TRBV7-2
d_gene: -
j_gene: TRBJ2-7
abundance: -
CDR3aa: CASSEKVDEQYF
CDR3nt: TGTGCCAGCAGTGAAAAAGTCGACGAGCAGTACTTC

v_gene: TRBV7-9
d_gene: -
j_gene: TRBJ1-1
abundance: few
CDR3aa: CASSLVVAEAFF
CDR3nt: TGTGCCAGCAGCCTGGTTGTCGCTGAAGCTTTCTTT

v_gene: TRBV29-1
d_gene: TRBD2
j_gene: TRBJ2-5
abundance: -
CDR3aa: CSVGTSGGAETQYF
CDR3nt: TGCAGCGTTGGTACTAGCGGGGGGGCGGAGACCCAGTACTTC

v_gene: TRBV27
d_gene: TRBD1
j_gene: TRBJ2-7
abundance: -
CDR3aa: CASSPTRGQDEQYF
CDR3nt: TGTGCCAGCAGCCCCACAAGGGGGCAGGACGAGCAGTACTTC

v_gene: TRBV7-2
d_gene: -
j_gene: TRBJ1-6
abundance: few
CDR3aa: CATTTGLYSPLHF
CDR3nt: TGTGCCACCACCACAGGGTTATACTCACCCCTCCACTTT

v_gene: TRBV7-2
d_gene: -
j_gene: TRBJ1-2
abundance: many
CDR3aa: CASSLGNRVFYGYTF
CDR3nt: TGTGCCAGCAGCTTAGGTAACAGAGTATTCTATGGCTACACCTTC

v_gene: TRBV12-3/TRBV12-4
d_gene: -
j_gene: TRBJ2-7
abundance: -
CDR3aa: CASSRGFGASYEQYF
CDR3nt: TGTGCCAGCAGTCGAGGGTTTGGGGCCTCCTACGAGCAGTACTTC

v_gene: TRBV10-3
d_gene: TRBD1
j_gene: TRBJ2-2
abundance: few
CDR3aa: CAITGGNTGELFF
CDR3nt: TGTGCCATCACAGGGGGGAACACCGGGGAGCTGTTTTTT

v_gene: TRBV7-9
d_gene: TRBD1
j_gene: TRBJ2-7
abundance: few
CDR3aa: CASSQLGQGYEQYF
CDR3nt: TGTGCCAGCAGCCAACTCGGACAGGGCTACGAGCAGTACTTC

v_gene: TRBV7-9
d_gene: TRBD1
j_gene: TRBJ1-4
abundance: -
CDR3aa: CASSDRGGSGKLFF
CDR3nt: TGTGCCAGCAGCGACAGGGGCGGTTCGGGAAAACTGTTTTTT

v_gene: TRBV20-1
d_gene: -
j_gene: TRBJ2-4
abundance: -
CDR3aa: CSARRGPSNIQYF
CDR3nt: TGCAGTGCTAGGAGGGGCCCCTCTAACATTCAGTACTTC

v_gene: TRBV4-3
d_gene: TRBD2
j_gene: TRBJ2-1
abundance: few
CDR3aa: CASSQDLTSAHEQFF
CDR3nt: TGCGCCAGCAGCCAAGATCTCACTAGCGCCCATGAGCAGTTCTTC

v_gene: TRBV5-6
d_gene: -
j_gene: TRBJ2-1
abundance: few
CDR3aa: CASSLDGQFSSYNEQFF
CDR3nt: TGTGCCAGCAGCTTGGATGGACAGTTTAGCTCCTACAATGAGCAGTTCTTC

v_gene: TRBV6-2/TRBV6-3
d_gene: TRBD2
j_gene: TRBJ2-7
abundance: -
CDR3aa: CASSYPRLAGNAYEQYF
CDR3nt: TGTGCCAGCAGTTACCCGAGACTAGCGGGGAATGCCTACGAGCAGTACTTC

v_gene: TRBV20-1
d_gene: -
j_gene: TRBJ2-7
abundance: few
CDR3aa: CSARDPPGGFDEQYF
CDR3nt: TGCAGTGCTAGAGACCCCCCAGGGGGGTTCGACGAGCAGTACTTC

v_gene: TRBV14
d_gene: TRBD2
j_gene: TRBJ2-1
abundance: -
CDR3aa: CASSERLASNEQFF
CDR3nt: TGTGCCAGCAGCGAAAGACTAGCTTCCAATGAGCAGTTCTTC

v_gene: TRBV29-1
d_gene: TRBD2
j_gene: TRBJ2-5
abundance: -
CDR3aa: CSVERSRGGPETQYF
CDR3nt: TGCAGCGTTGAAAGGTCGCGGGGGGGCCCAGAGACCCAGTACTTC

v_gene: TRBV5-1
d_gene: -
j_gene: TRBJ2-1
abundance: -
CDR3aa: CASSLPRDRLVNEQFF
CDR3nt: TGCGCCAGCAGCTTACCCCGGGACCGCCTCGTTAATGAGCAGTTCTTC

v_gene: TRBV29-1
d_gene: -
j_gene: TRBJ2-1
abundance: -
CDR3aa: CSVTRARYNEQFF
CDR3nt: TGCAGCGTGACTAGGGCCCGATACAATGAGCAGTTCTTC

v_gene: TRBV24-1
d_gene: TRBD2
j_gene: TRBJ2-1
abundance: -
CDR3aa: CTTSDSSLASGHNEQFF
CDR3nt: TGTACCACCAGTGATTCCTCGTTGGCTAGCGGACACAATGAGCAGTTCTTC